The 24 T cell receptor beta chains given below trace back to one sample, sequenced in a study of blood T cell repertoires in COVID-19. Sequencing was performed with immunoSEQ multiplex PCR; in TCRdb, only in-frame clones are kept and a portion is missing. This table holds under 450,000 clones, 70% to 90% found once. The sequenced material came from PBMCs or T cells enriched from blood (not recorded which). All receptors derive from a man younger than 40 who had recovered from COVID-19.

V usage is TRBV4-3 and J usage is TRBJ2-6; D gene ambiguous. V shed 5 bases and J shed 5 bases, with 13 bases lying between them. Germline V gives CDR1 LGHNA, CDR2 YSLEER. The CDR3 has 15 amino acids. As DNA, the CDR3 is TGCGCCAGCAGCGAAAACAGAGCCCGGGCCAACGTCCTGACTTTC. This codes for CASSENRARANVLTF.

J is TRBJ1-5 and V is TRBV12-5; 10 nucleotides line up with TRBD1. This CDR3 has 16 amino acids. Germline CDR1 reads LGHNT; CDR2 reads FRNRAP. Trimming removed 1 base from V and 3 bases from J; junction bases left unmatched: 3. The CDR3 is CASGLAGTGANQPQHF. In DNA form, the CDR3 reads TGTGCTAGTGGTTTGGCCGGGACAGGGGCCAATCAGCCCCAGCATTTT.

The chain uses TRBV11-2 and TRBJ2-7, with 10 bases that match TRBD2. J gave up 2 bases and V 4 bases, and 11 bases lay outside the gene matches. The CDR3 contains 17 residues. Germline CDR1 and CDR2: SGHAT and FQNNGV. In DNA, the CDR3 is TGTGCCAGCAGCTCTTCCCAATTTAGCGGGGGGACCTACGAGCAGTACTTC. The encoded protein is CASSSSQFSGGTYEQYF.

As regards this clone: One end of the junction does not line up with germline, which may come from a read error. The chain employs TRBV5-1 and TRBJ2-1, with 9 nucleotides matching TRBD1. The CDR3 is 16 amino acids. The germline gives CDR1 SGHRS, CDR2 YFSETQ. Written as DNA, the CDR3 is TGCGCCAGCAACTTGGAAGGGGGACAGGGCTACAATGAGCAGTTCTTC. Its protein is CASNLEGGQGYNEQFF.

This chain connects TRBV30 to TRBJ2-7; TRBD1 aligns across 7 bases. Germline V gene data show CDR1 as GTSNPN and CDR2 as SVGIG (reference sequence). This CDR3 is built from 14 residues. V trimming: 3 bases; J trimming: 4 bases; junction bases outside the gene matches: 9. The CDR3: CAWSSGTVFYEQYF. CDR3 nucleotides: TGTGCCTGGAGCTCCGGGACAGTATTTTACGAGCAGTACTTC. The full variable domain, in which reference TRBV30 and TRBJ2-7 provide the parts outside the CDR3, is SQTIHQWPATLVQPVGSPLSLECTVEGTSNPNLYWYRQAAGRGLQLLFYSVGIGQISSEVPQNLSASRPQDRQFILSSKKLLLSDSGFYLCAWSSGTVFYEQYFGPGTRLTVT.

The chain links TRBV12-3 or TRBV12-4 to TRBJ1-1; D ambiguous. The CDR3 contains 12 residues. V lost 1 base and J lost 8, with 8 bases in between. The CDR3 region has the DNA TGTGCCAGCAGTTTAGAAGGCAGGGAAGCTTTCTTT. Encoded protein: CASSLEGREAFF.

The rearrangement links TRBV12-5 to TRBJ1-5, with TRBD1 identical over 9 bases. After removal of 9 bases from V and 3 bases from J, the junction contained 3 bases not matched to a gene. The CDR3 loop spans 13 amino acids. Germline V gene data show CDR1 as LGHNT and CDR2 as FRNRAP. The CDR3 protein is CASTGGLNQPQHF. CDR3 in DNA: TGTGCTAGCACAGGGGGCCTCAATCAGCCCCAGCATTTT.

The sample holds a few counts of this clone. This sequence joins TRBV11-2 and TRBJ1-1; 9 nucleotides line up with TRBD1. V was pared by 6 bases and J by 5 bases, with 4 bases of the junction left unmatched. Germline CDR1 reads SGHAT; CDR2 reads FQNNGV. The CDR3 has 13 amino acids. DNA for the CDR3: TGTGCCAGCAGAACAGGGGGCAAAACTGAAGCTTTCTTT. Protein sequence: CASRTGGKTEAFF.

The chain is built from TRBV7-9 and TRBJ1-5; TRBD1 is a possible D gene (6 bases). V was pared by 4 bases and J by 3 bases, with 10 bases between. Germline values: CDR1 SEHNR, CDR2 FQNEAQ (reference sequence). The CDR3 spans 14 residues. This CDR3 reads CASSSTGFNQPQHF. Here the CDR3 DNA reads TGTGCCAGCAGCTCCACAGGGTTCAATCAGCCCCAGCATTTT.

The rearrangement joins TRBV30 to TRBJ1-4; D gene uncertain. With 4 bases removed from V and 0 bases from J, the gap between germline ends came to 9 bases. The CDR3 contains 14 residues. CDR1 is GTSNPN and CDR2 is SVGIG in the germline V gene (reference sequence). The CDR3 coding sequence is TGTGCCTGGAAGTCTTGGCCAACTAATGAAAAACTGTTTTTT. Its translation: CAWKSWPTNEKLFF.

J is TRBJ2-7 and V is TRBV10-3; 10 nucleotides align to TRBD1. The V and J ends lost 2 bases and 4 bases, in that order; junction bases with no gene match: 8. CDR3 length: 16 residues. The germline CDR1 and CDR2 sequences are ENHRY and SYGVKD. The CDR3 coding sequence is TGTGCCATCAGTGAGCGAGACAGGGGGCCAGGGTACGAGCAGTACTTC. It yields the protein CAISERDRGPGYEQYF.

CDR3 residues: CASSLIYGGGTENSPLHF. In nucleotides, the CDR3 is TGTGCCAGCAGCTTAATTTATGGTGGTGGGACAGAGAATTCACCCCTCCACTTT. V is TRBV7-2 and J is TRBJ1-6; the match to TRBD1 covers 7 bases. CDR3 length: 18 amino acids. With 2 bases clipped from V and 7 bases from J, the junction kept 14 bases outside the gene matches. Germline assignment: CDR1 SGHTA and CDR2 FQGNSA.

The rearrangement joins TRBV4-1 to TRBJ1-4; 9 nucleotides agree with TRBD1. CDR1 and CDR2 (germline): MGHRA, YSYEKL. CDR3 length equals 15 residues. J was trimmed by 7 bases and V by 2 bases; bases with no gene match: 5. DNA of the CDR3: TGCGCCAGCAGCCAATCTACAGGGGGCGTTGAAAAACTGTTTTTT. Its protein is CASSQSTGGVEKLFF.

This clone was recorded once. The chain joins TRBV19 to TRBJ1-1; 9 nucleotides match TRBD1. The germline V gene encodes CDR1 LNHDA and CDR2 SQIVND (reference sequence). V gave up 5 bases and J gave up 1 base; unmatched junction bases: 2. The CDR3 is 14 amino acids. CDR3 nucleotide sequence: TGTGCCAGTAGTGCGACAGGGGGGAACACTGAAGCTTTCTTT. Its translation: CASSATGGNTEAFF.

Comment on this clone: This same CDR3 is encoded by further DNA sequences in the sample. The V call is TRBV5-5, the J call TRBJ2-5; D remains ambiguous. Germline-derived CDR1 and CDR2 are SGHKS and YYEKEE (reference sequence). CDR3 size: 13 residues. V lost 1 base, J lost 3 bases, and 7 bases lay in between. The DNA of the CDR3 is TGTGCCAGCAGCTTGTACGGTGAAGAGACCCAGTACTTC. Translation gives CASSLYGEETQYF. The variable domain in full, with the rest retrieved from reference TRBV5-5 and TRBJ2-5, is DAGVTQSPTHLIKTRGQQVTLRCSPISGHKSVSWYQQVLGQGPQFIFQYYEKEERGRGNFPDRFSARQFPNYSSELNVNALLLGDSALYLCASSLYGEETQYFGPGTRLLVL.

V and J are TRBV7-2 and TRBJ2-7; D is undetermined. Trimming stripped 5 bases from V and 2 bases from J, with 13 bases between. CDR1 SGHTA and CDR2 FQGNSA come from the germline V gene. This CDR3 is built from 14 residues. The CDR3: CASSAGSFTYEQYF. CDR3 nucleotide sequence: TGTGCCAGCAGCGCCGGGTCCTTTACCTACGAGCAGTACTTC.

The chain links TRBV12-3 or TRBV12-4 to TRBJ2-7, with a weak D call TRBD1 (5 bases). The CDR3 spans 11 residues. The V gene lost 7 bases and the J gene lost 4 bases, with 8 bases spanning the gap. The chain's CDR3 is CASTRAYEQYF. CDR3 nucleotide sequence: TGTGCCAGCACCAGGGCTTACGAGCAGTACTTC.

V and J are TRBV7-9 and TRBJ2-7; 8 bases fit TRBD1. From germline, CDR1 is SEHNR and CDR2 FQNEAQ (reference sequence). Trimming cost V 8 bases and J 6 bases; bases outside gene matches: 6. This CDR3 comprises 12 residues. The CDR3 sequence is CASGQGLSEQYF. CDR3 in DNA: TGTGCCAGCGGACAGGGTTTAAGCGAGCAGTACTTC.

The chain carries TRBV2 and TRBJ2-7; D gene ambiguous. The CDR3 extends over 11 amino acids. Looked up from germline, CDR1 is SNHLY and CDR2 is FYNNEI. V was pared by 6 bases and J by 4 bases, with 7 bases between. The CDR3 here is CASSPAYEQYF. In DNA, the CDR3 is TGTGCCAGCAGCCCCGCGTACGAGCAGTACTTC.

The rearrangement uses TRBV7-2 and TRBJ1-4, with D possibly matching TRBD1 (5 bases). Germline loops: CDR1 SGHTA, CDR2 FQGNSA. V was clipped by 5 bases and J by 8 bases, with 12 bases between them. The CDR3 loop spans 13 amino acids. This CDR3 reads CASSEAGVEKLFF. The CDR3 DNA is TGTGCCAGCAGCGAGGCGGGGGTGGAAAAACTGTTTTTT. The full variable domain, in which reference TRBV7-2 and TRBJ1-4 provide the parts outside the CDR3, is GAGVSQSPSNKVTEKGKDVELRCDPISGHTALYWYRQSLGQGLEFLIYFQGNSAPDKSGLPSDRFSAERTGGSVSTLTIQRTQQEDSAVYLCASSEAGVEKLFFGSGTQLSVL.

V gene TRBV2 combines with J gene TRBJ1-2; maybe TRBD1 (6 bases). Germline V gene lookup returns CDR1 SNHLY and CDR2 FYNNEI. The length of the CDR3 is 12 residues. V lost 4 bases and J 12 bases, leaving 15 bases between the germline ends. The CDR3, as DNA: TGTGCCAGCAGTGGGGGGGGCTTGGCGCACACCTTC. Translating it yields CASSGGGLAHTF. Full variable domain (remainder filled in from reference TRBV2 and TRBJ1-2): EPEVTQTPSHQVTQMGQEVILRCVPISNHLYFYWYRQILGQKVEFLVSFYNNEISEKSEIFDDQFSVERPDGSNFTLKIRSTKLEDSAMYFCASSGGGLAHTFGSGTRLTVV.

This sequence joins TRBV7-2 and TRBJ1-1, with D possibly being TRBD1 (6 bases). Trimming took 11 bases from V and 5 from J, leaving 18 bases between them. This CDR3 has 13 amino acids. The V gene's germline CDR1 is SGHTA and CDR2 FQGNSA. As DNA, the CDR3 is TGTGCCCTCGGCAGGGGCTGGAGGACTGAAGCTTTCTTT. Translation gives CALGRGWRTEAFF.

The V gene is TRBV5-1, the J gene TRBJ1-2; maybe TRBD1 (6 bases). V lost 0 bases to trimming and J lost 5 bases, with 11 bases between them. The CDR3 extends over 14 amino acids. Germline V lookup: CDR1 SGHRS, CDR2 YFSETQ. CDR3 bases: TGCGCCAGCAGCTTGGCCTTAGGACAGTATGGCTACACCTTC. Translation gives CASSLALGQYGYTF.

The CDR3 DNA reads as TGTGCCAGCAGCCAGGACAGGGGAAGCAATCAGCCCCAGCATTTT. Translated: CASSQDRGSNQPQHF. The rearrangement uses TRBV7-9 and TRBJ1-5; TRBD1 aligns across 9 bases. Germline CDR1 and CDR2: SEHNR and FQNEAQ (reference sequence). This CDR3 has 15 amino acids. The V and J ends lost 5 bases and 1 base, in that order; junction bases with no gene match: 3.